This T cell receptor (beta chain) was sequenced during a study of blood T cell repertoires in COVID-19. Overall study context: Sample material is recorded as cDNA or gDNA derived from T cells, B-cell-depleted T cells, or PBMCs.

Original data processing: Cell counts per sample came from amplifying reference gene primers. Some clones are missing from TCRdb's copy, which holds only in-frame ones; the method was immunoSEQ multiplex PCR. D and trimming were read from the DNA, whereas the V and J calls and clone size are those reported in that table. The sample lists 88,000 or so clones, less than 90% occurring once. Germline lookup yields CDR1 MNHEY and CDR2 SMNVEV (reference sequence). J was trimmed by 4 bases and V by 3 bases; bases with no gene match: 6. CDR3 size: 15 residues. The sequenced sample consisted of peripheral blood. The receptor comes from a man aged 55 to 70 with acute or convalescent COVID-19. The rearrangement uses TRBV27 and TRBJ2-1, with 7 bases lining up with TRBD1. The CDR3 coding sequence is TGTGCCAGCAGTTTCGGGACAGATCAATACAATGAGCAGTTCTTC. Protein: CASSFGTDQYNEQFF.